One and the same sample provided the 9 T cell receptor beta chains below, sequenced in a study of T cell responses to AZD1222 COVID-19 vaccine. The table came from immunoSEQ multiplex PCR; TCRdb's copy has only in-frame clones and leaves some out. Found here are 150,000 to 200,000 clones, 92% of them singletons; the top ten hold around 1.3%. Sequenced material: peripheral blood, taken 28 days after the second AZD1222 dose. Receptor source: an adult who received the AZD1222 COVID-19 vaccine.

This chain uses TRBV4-3 with TRBJ1-1; 7 positions match TRBD1. CDR1 and CDR2 (germline): LGHNA, YSLEER. The V gene end was trimmed by 2 bases and the J gene end by 8 bases; junction bases not matched to a gene: 5. This CDR3 region has 13 residues. Written as DNA, the CDR3 is TGCGCCAGCAGCCAATTCCGGGACAGCGAAGCTTTCTTT. Translated, it gives CASSQFRDSEAFF.

The chain joins TRBV6-5 to TRBJ1-2; 9 bases are a match to TRBD1. CDR3 length: 13 amino acids. Per germline, CDR1 MNHEY and CDR2 SVGAGI. J was trimmed by 8 bases and V by 6 bases; bases with no gene match: 7. The CDR3 sequence is CASRIRQGDGYTF. In nucleotides, the CDR3 is TGTGCCAGCAGGATCCGACAGGGGGACGGCTACACCTTC.

This sequence joins TRBV5-1 and TRBJ1-2, with 7 bases lining up with TRBD1. In germline, CDR1 is SGHRS, CDR2 YFSETQ. Trimming took 4 bases from V and 4 from J; bases not matched to a gene: 7. This CDR3 is 14 amino acids long. The CDR3 loop is CASSAGQEIYGYTF. CDR3 bases: TGCGCCAGCAGCGCCGGACAGGAGATCTATGGCTACACCTTC.

The rearrangement uses TRBV5-4 and TRBJ1-6, with 7 bases that match TRBD1. Per germline, CDR1 SGHNT and CDR2 YYREEE (reference sequence). The ends lost 4 bases at V and 4 bases at J; junction bases unmatched: 5. The CDR3 contains 15 residues. The CDR3 reads CASSRGTAYNSPLHF. For the CDR3, the DNA is TGTGCCAGCAGCCGGGGGACAGCATATAATTCACCCCTCCACTTT.

The genes are TRBV7-9 and TRBJ2-7; D is undetermined. Germline V gene data show CDR1 as SEHNR and CDR2 as FQNEAQ (reference sequence). This CDR3 spans 14 amino acids. V lost 1 base and J 1 base, leaving 8 bases between the germline ends. Here the CDR3 DNA reads TGTGCCAGCAGCTTAGAGAGGCAGTCCTACGAGCAGTACTTC. The encoded protein is CASSLERQSYEQYF.

This chain joins TRBV5-6 and TRBJ2-1; TRBD2 aligns across 8 bases. With V trimmed by 7 bases and J by 2 bases, 14 bases remained unmatched. There are 17 residues in the CDR3. Germline lookup yields CDR1 SGHDT and CDR2 YYEEEE. DNA of the CDR3: TGTGCCAGCGCAGCCCGGGGGGGAGCGCTGCCCTACAATGAGCAGTTCTTC. Encoded protein: CASAARGGALPYNEQFF.

This chain links TRBV30 with TRBJ1-4; D might be TRBD1 (5 bases). This CDR3 is 13 amino acids long. V shed 4 bases and J shed 2 bases, with 8 bases lying between them. Germline values: CDR1 GTSNPN, CDR2 SVGIG (reference sequence). CDR3 bases: TGTGCCTGGACAGGGCTGACTAATGAAAAACTGTTTTTT. Translated: CAWTGLTNEKLFF.

The chain recombines TRBV6-2 or TRBV6-3 with TRBJ1-3; TRBD1 matches 9 bases. Germline assignment: CDR1 MNHEY and CDR2 SVGEGT. V was pared by 2 bases and J by 9 bases, with 11 bases of the junction left unmatched. The CDR3 runs to 16 residues. The CDR3 protein is CASSYPWTGEVGTIYF. CDR3 nucleotide sequence: TGTGCCAGCAGTTACCCTTGGACAGGGGAAGTCGGCACCATATATTTT.

This chain links TRBV9 with TRBJ1-4; D is possibly TRBD1 (5 bases). The CDR3 sequence is 15 residues long. Trimming left V 4 bases short and J 5 bases short, with 15 bases between. Germline loops: CDR1 SGDLS, CDR2 YYNGEE. This CDR3 is CASSPSGLPNEKLFF. CDR3 sequence (DNA): TGTGCCAGCAGCCCCTCAGGGCTTCCGAATGAAAAACTGTTTTTT. The variable domain in full, with the rest retrieved from reference TRBV9 and TRBJ1-4, is DSGVTQTPKHLITATGQRVTLRCSPRSGDLSVYWYQQSLDQGLQFLIQYYNGEERAKGNILERFSAQQFPDLHSELNLSSLELGDSALYFCASSPSGLPNEKLFFGSGTQLSVL.